The 5 T cell receptor beta chains listed next were all sequenced from one sample in a study of T-cell reconstitution after alpha-beta-depleted transplantation in children. Unique molecular identifiers were built into the TCRbeta library. MiXCR, applied by TCRdb to the PCR reads, yields one record per CDR3 protein. The sample has some 500,000 distinct CDR3 sequences; approximately 20% are singletons. The sample consisted of PBMCs from the stem cell graft donor, taken from the stem cell graft. The receptors stem from a human donor who donated a stem cell graft to a child with acute lymphoblastic leukemia.

This clonotype was found a few times. The chain carries TRBV9 and TRBJ2-5, with TRBD1 matching 10 bases. Losses at the gene ends were 4 bases for V and 5 bases for J; bases not matched to a gene: 8. This CDR3 is built from 15 residues. Looked up from germline, CDR1 is SGDLS and CDR2 is YYNGEE. The CDR3: CASSRGQGIWETQYF. The CDR3 DNA reads as TGTGCCAGCAGCAGGGGACAGGGGATTTGGGAGACCCAGTACTTC. The full variable domain, rest sourced from reference TRBV9 and TRBJ2-5, is DSGVTQTPKHLITATGQRVTLRCSPRSGDLSVYWYQQSLDQGLQFLIQYYNGEERAKGNILERFSAQQFPDLHSELNLSSLELGDSALYFCASSRGQGIWETQYFGPGTRLLVL.

Only a few counts were recorded for this clonotype. The V and J genes are TRBV9 and TRBJ1-6; weak D call: TRBD1 (5 bases). Germline CDR1 SGDLS, CDR2 YYNGEE. CDR3 size: 15 residues. Trimming took 3 bases from V and 9 from J, leaving 16 bases between them. DNA for the CDR3: TGTGCCAGCAGCGACGTGGGGGTCTCGACTTCACCCCTCCACTTT. It yields the protein CASSDVGVSTSPLHF. The whole variable domain, filled in from reference TRBV9 and TRBJ1-6, reads DSGVTQTPKHLITATGQRVTLRCSPRSGDLSVYWYQQSLDQGLQFLIQYYNGEERAKGNILERFSAQQFPDLHSELNLSSLELGDSALYFCASSDVGVSTSPLHFGNGTRLTVT.

The sample holds a few counts of this clonotype. V and J are TRBV7-9 and TRBJ1-1; the D is unclear. The CDR3 totals 12 residues. CDR1 SEHNR and CDR2 FQNEAQ come from the germline V gene (reference sequence). V gave up 3 bases and J gave up 5 bases, with 7 bases separating them. CDR3 DNA sequence: TGTGCCAGCAGCTTCCACATGACTGAAGCTTTCTTT. It is translated as CASSFHMTEAFF.

The chain carries TRBV7-8 and TRBJ2-3; D may be TRBD2 (6 bases). The V and J ends lost 10 bases and 0 bases respectively, with 20 bases between them. Germline V gene lookup returns CDR1 SGHVS and CDR2 FQNEAQ. This CDR3 spans 16 amino acids. CDR3 in DNA: TGTGCCATATCCGGAGGGGCGGGTTTTAGCACAGATACGCAGTATTTT. This translates into CAISGGAGFSTDTQYF.

This clonotype was counted a few times. J is TRBJ2-1 and V is TRBV11-2, with D maybe TRBD2 (5 bases). The CDR3 loop spans 16 amino acids. CDR1 is SGHAT and CDR2 is FQNNGV in the germline V gene. V was pared by 6 bases and J by 0 bases, with 15 bases between. The CDR3 nucleotides are TGTGCCAGCAGTCAGGACTTTTCAAGCTCCTACAATGAGCAGTTCTTC. Amino acids: CASSQDFSSSYNEQFF.